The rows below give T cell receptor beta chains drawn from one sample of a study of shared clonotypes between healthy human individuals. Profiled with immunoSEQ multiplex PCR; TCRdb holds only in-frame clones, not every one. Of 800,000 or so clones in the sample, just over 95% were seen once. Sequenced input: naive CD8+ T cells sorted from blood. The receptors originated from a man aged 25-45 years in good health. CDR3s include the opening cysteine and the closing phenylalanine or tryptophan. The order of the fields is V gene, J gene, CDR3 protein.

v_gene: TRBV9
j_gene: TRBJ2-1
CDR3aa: CASSVPGLALNNEQFF

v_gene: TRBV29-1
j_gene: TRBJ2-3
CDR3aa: CSVDGLSGGSTDTQYF

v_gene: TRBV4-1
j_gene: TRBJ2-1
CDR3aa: CASSHGSGSVEQFF

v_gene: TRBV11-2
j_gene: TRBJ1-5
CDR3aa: CASSLAQDRPQHF

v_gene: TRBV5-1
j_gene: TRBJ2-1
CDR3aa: CASSLDGTSGSYNEQFF

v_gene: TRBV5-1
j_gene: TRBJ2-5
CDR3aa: CASSLGPRETQYF

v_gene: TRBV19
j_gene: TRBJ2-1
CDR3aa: CASTHPGPYNEQFF

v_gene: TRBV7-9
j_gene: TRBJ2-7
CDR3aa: CASSLAYYEQYF

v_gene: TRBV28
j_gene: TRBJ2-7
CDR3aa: CASTRPRDSSYEQYF

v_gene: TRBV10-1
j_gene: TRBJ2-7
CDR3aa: CASSSGPSYEQYF

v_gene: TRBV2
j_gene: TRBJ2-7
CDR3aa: CASMGDSYEQYF

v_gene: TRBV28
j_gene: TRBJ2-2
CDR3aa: CATQQAGVELGELFF

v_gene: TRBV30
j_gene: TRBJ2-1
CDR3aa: CAWSRAGSNEQFF

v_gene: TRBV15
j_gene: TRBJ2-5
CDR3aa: CATSREGGGWETQYF

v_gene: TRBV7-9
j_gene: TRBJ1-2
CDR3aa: CASSYFGTEIYYGYTF

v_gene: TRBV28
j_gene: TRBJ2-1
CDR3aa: CASSLELAGGVEQFF

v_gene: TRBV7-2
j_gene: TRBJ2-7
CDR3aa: CASSLQWHYEQYF

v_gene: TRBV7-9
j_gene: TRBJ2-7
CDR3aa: CASSLGDRGQHEQYF

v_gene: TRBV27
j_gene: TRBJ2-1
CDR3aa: CASSLRRENNEQFF

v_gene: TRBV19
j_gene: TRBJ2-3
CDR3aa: CASSIDRLAGFTDTQYF

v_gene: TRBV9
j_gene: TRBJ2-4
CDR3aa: CASSFPPHDRGLAKNIQYF

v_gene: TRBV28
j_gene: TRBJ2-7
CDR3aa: CASSLLDRGLAVPTYEQYF

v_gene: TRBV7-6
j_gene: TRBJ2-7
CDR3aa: CASSLEGGRTYEQYF

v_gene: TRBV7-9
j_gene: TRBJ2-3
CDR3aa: CASSTWDRGGTDTQYF

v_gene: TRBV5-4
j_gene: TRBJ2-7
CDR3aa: CASSFFRGAGYEQYF

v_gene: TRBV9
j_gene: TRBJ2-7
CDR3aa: CASSVEDRAEQYF

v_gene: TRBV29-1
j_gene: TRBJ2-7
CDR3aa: CSVEGLAKREGSYEQYF

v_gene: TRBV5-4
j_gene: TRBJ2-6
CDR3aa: CASSRDPGLSGANVLTF

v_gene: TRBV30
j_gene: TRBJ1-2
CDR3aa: CAWNYWQGDYGYTF

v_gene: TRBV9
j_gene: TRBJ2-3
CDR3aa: CASSASGKTSGYTDTQYF

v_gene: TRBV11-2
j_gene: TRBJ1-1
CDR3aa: CASSTRTEMNTEAFF

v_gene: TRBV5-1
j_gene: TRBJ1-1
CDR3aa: CASGETGNTEAFF

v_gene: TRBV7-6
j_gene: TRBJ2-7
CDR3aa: CASSPSGYEQYF

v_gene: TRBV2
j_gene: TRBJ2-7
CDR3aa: CASSETAGGTYEQYF

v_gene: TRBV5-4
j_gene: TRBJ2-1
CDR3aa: CASSSDQDLYNEQFF

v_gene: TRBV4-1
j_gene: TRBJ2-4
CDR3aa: CASSQERTGSKNIQYF

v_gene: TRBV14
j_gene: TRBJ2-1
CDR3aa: CASSQDKGLGYNEQFF

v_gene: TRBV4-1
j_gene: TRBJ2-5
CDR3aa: CASSPEGGGETQYF

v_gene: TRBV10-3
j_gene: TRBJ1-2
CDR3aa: CAISEPRRDVNYGYTF

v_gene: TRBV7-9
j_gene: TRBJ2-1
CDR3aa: CASSPTLRHEQFF

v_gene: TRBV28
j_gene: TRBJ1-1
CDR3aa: CASSFGGNTEAFF

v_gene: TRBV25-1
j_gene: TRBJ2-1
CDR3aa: CASSVGLSSYNEQFF

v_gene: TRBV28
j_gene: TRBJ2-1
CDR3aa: CASSLVTPTSGMQFF

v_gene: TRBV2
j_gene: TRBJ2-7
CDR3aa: CANSRDRTYEQYF

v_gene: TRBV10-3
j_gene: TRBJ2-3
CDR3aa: CAILAGALNTQYF

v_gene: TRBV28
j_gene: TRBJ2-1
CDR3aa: CASRTDRAGTSVYNEQFF

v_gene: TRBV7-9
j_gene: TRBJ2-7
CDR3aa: CASSFGGQGPYEQYF

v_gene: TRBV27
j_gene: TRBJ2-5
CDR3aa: CASTAWDRVGETQYF

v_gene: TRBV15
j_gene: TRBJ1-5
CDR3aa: CATSRDTGNSNQPQHF

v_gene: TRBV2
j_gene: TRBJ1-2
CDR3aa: CASRGQNYGYTF

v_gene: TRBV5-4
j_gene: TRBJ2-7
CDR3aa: CASSPGWGYEQYF

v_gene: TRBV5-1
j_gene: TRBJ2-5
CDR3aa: CASSWASGNQETQYF